The source of this T cell receptor beta chain is a study of T cell responses to AZD1222 COVID-19 vaccine. Notes on the study in general: It should be noted that donors were predominantly white British and more often female, and clonal diversity was possibly underestimated.

This CDR3 is built from 15 residues. The V gene's germline CDR1 is SGHTA and CDR2 FQGNSA. V lost 3 bases and J 0 bases, leaving 9 bases between the germline ends. TCRdb's copy holds only in-frame clones and misses some; the assay was immunoSEQ multiplex PCR. The data show roughly 100,000 clones, around 84% seen once. In this sample, this clone turned up once. Its antigen is unidentified. The TCR was taken from an adult who received the AZD1222 COVID-19 vaccine. This specimen was peripheral blood, taken 28 days after the second AZD1222 dose. The V gene is TRBV7-2, the J gene TRBJ1-3; the D is unclear. The CDR3 DNA is TGTGCCAGCAGCTTTGGTAGGGCCTCTGGAAACACCATATATTTT. As protein: CASSFGRASGNTIYF.